The 20 T cell receptor beta chains below all came from one sample that was sequenced in a study of cytomegalovirus exposure and HLA in healthy donors. PCR amplification relied on 60 Vbeta primers (plus 13 Jbeta primers). Generated by immunoSEQ multiplex PCR, the TCRdb table keeps only in-frame clones and is missing some. The table has approximately 110,000 clones, just under 75% seen once; the top ten hold approximately 4.3%. Sequencing was carried out using PBMCs. These receptors were taken from a man aged 55 to 69 in good health and CMV-seropositive.

V usage is TRBV15 and J usage is TRBJ2-1, with 10 bases fitting TRBD1. Germline-derived CDR1 and CDR2 are LNHNV and YYDKDF (reference sequence). Trimming cost V 5 bases and J 9 bases; bases outside gene matches: 13. This CDR3 spans 16 amino acids. The chain's CDR3 is CATSSPRTGGYGEQFF. The CDR3 region has the DNA TGTGCCACCAGCTCACCGAGGACAGGGGGGTACGGTGAGCAGTTCTTC.

The rearrangement joins TRBV7-3 to TRBJ1-6; no definite D call. Germline V gene sequence: CDR1 SGHTA, CDR2 FQGTGA. The V and J ends lost 2 bases and 7 bases respectively, with 9 bases between them. The CDR3 has 14 amino acids. The CDR3 here is CASSLVRGNSPLHF. CDR3 sequence (DNA): TGTGCCAGCAGCTTAGTCCGAGGGAATTCACCCCTCCACTTT.

The chain recombines TRBV4-1 with TRBJ1-4; 7 bases map to TRBD1. The trim removed 0 bases at V and 7 bases at J, leaving 14 bases unmatched. This CDR3 is 18 amino acids long. From germline, CDR1 is MGHRA and CDR2 YSYEKL. The DNA for the CDR3 is TGCGCCAGCAGCCAAGAGTACAGGGGCGAGGTTTTCGGTGAAAAACTGTTTTTT. It is translated as CASSQEYRGEVFGEKLFF.

This clone was seen a few times. The chain links TRBV4-1 to TRBJ1-5; TRBD1 might be the D (5 bases). With 4 bases removed from V and 0 bases from J, the gap between germline ends came to 13 bases. Germline lookup yields CDR1 MGHRA and CDR2 YSYEKL. The CDR3 extends over 16 amino acids. CDR3 nucleotides: TGCGCCAGCAGCCTATTTGGGGGGTCTAGCAATCAGCCCCAGCATTTT. Amino acid sequence: CASSLFGGSSNQPQHF.

The chain is built from TRBV6-5 and TRBJ2-1; D gene uncertain. Trimming took 2 bases from V and 0 from J, leaving 8 bases between them. The CDR3 extends over 15 amino acids. Germline-derived CDR1 and CDR2 are MNHEY and SVGAGI. In DNA form, the CDR3 reads TGTGCCAGCAGTTACACCTCGAGCTCCTACAATGAGCAGTTCTTC. Protein product: CASSYTSSSYNEQFF.

V usage is TRBV21-1 and J usage is TRBJ2-7; TRBD2 is taken as the D call from the table, unchecked against the DNA. TRBV21-1 is a recognized pseudogene. There are 13 residues in the CDR3. CDR3 bases: TGTGCCAGCAATCTAAGGGAGTCGGACGAGCAGTACTTC. Its protein is CASNLRESDEQYF.

This clone was found once. This chain connects TRBV2 to TRBJ2-2; D uncertain. V lost 2 bases and J 4 bases, leaving 5 bases between the germline ends. This CDR3 is 13 amino acids long. From germline, CDR1 is SNHLY and CDR2 FYNNEI. CDR3 bases: TGTGCCAGCAGTGAATTCGGCACCGGGGAGCTGTTTTTT. Protein sequence: CASSEFGTGELFF.

This clone was detected once. The chain joins TRBV2 to TRBJ1-1; TRBD1 matches 9 bases. The V segment lost 4 bases and the J segment 11 bases; nucleotides outside the gene matches: 8. Looked up from germline, CDR1 is SNHLY and CDR2 is FYNNEI. The CDR3 totals 13 residues. The CDR3 DNA sequence: TGTGCCAGCAGTGTAGGACAGGGGATGCGGGCTTTCTTT. Translated: CASSVGQGMRAFF.

This chain uses TRBV5-4 with TRBJ1-5, with 8 nucleotides matching TRBD1. With V trimmed by 2 bases and J by 4 bases, 2 bases remained unmatched. The CDR3 runs to 14 residues. Germline CDR1 and CDR2: SGHNT and YYREEE (reference sequence). DNA of the CDR3: TGTGCCAGCAGCTTTCAGGGGGCAAATCAGCCCCAGCATTTT. Its protein product is CASSFQGANQPQHF.

This clone was detected only a few times. One end of the junction fails to match germline, which may point to a read error. The chain has TRBV11-2 and TRBJ1-1; D ambiguous. CDR3 size: 13 residues. CDR1 and CDR2 (germline): SGHAT, FQNNGV. The CDR3 DNA sequence: TGTGCCAGCAGCCTAGATCAGAGCGGCGGGGCTTTCTTT. Translating it yields CASSLDQSGGAFF.

Here the CDR3 DNA reads TGTGCCAGCAGTTTGCGCGGGTCTAATTCACCCCTCCACTTT. It specifies CASSLRGSNSPLHF. The V gene is TRBV27, the J gene TRBJ1-6; D is unclear. CDR1 and CDR2 from the germline V gene are MNHEY and SMNVEV (reference sequence). The ends were cut back, 3 bases at V and 6 bases at J, with 9 bases in the middle. The CDR3 totals 14 residues.

J is TRBJ1-2 and V is TRBV5-1, with D possibly TRBD1 on 5 matching bases. The CDR3 runs 15 residues. Germline lookup yields CDR1 SGHRS and CDR2 YFSETQ. Trimming took 4 bases from V and 3 from J, leaving 16 bases between them. CDR3 sequence: CASSPREGSYYGYTF. CDR3 sequence (DNA): TGCGCCAGCAGCCCTCGGGAGGGGAGTTACTATGGCTACACCTTC.

This clone was found a few times. The rearrangement links TRBV7-2 to TRBJ1-5, with D possibly being TRBD1 (5 bases). The germline CDR1 and CDR2 sequences are SGHTA and FQGNSA. Trimming left V 1 base short and J 5 bases short, with 9 bases between. The CDR3 runs to 14 residues. This CDR3 reads CASSLETAYQPQHF. The CDR3 DNA reads as TGTGCCAGCAGCTTAGAGACAGCTTATCAGCCCCAGCATTTT.

This chain links TRBV5-1 with TRBJ1-1, with TRBD1 matching 9 bases. The germline CDR1 and CDR2 sequences are SGHRS and YFSETQ. CDR3 length: 15 amino acids. The J segment lost 1 base and the V segment lost 6 bases, leaving 7 bases of the junction unmatched. This CDR3 reads CASMRTGGRNTEAFF. In DNA, the CDR3 is TGCGCCAGCATGCGAACAGGGGGCAGGAACACTGAAGCTTTCTTT.

This clone appeared a single time. V usage is TRBV2 and J usage is TRBJ1-5, with 7 bases that match TRBD1. Germline V CDR1 and CDR2: SNHLY, FYNNEI. This CDR3 has 18 residues. With V trimmed by 4 bases and J by 0 bases, 12 bases remained unmatched. The CDR3 DNA is TGTGCCAGCAGTGCCCCCCGGGATGGGACAGTTAGCAATCAGCCCCAGCATTTT. Translation: CASSAPRDGTVSNQPQHF.

This clone was detected once. This chain uses TRBV7-9 with TRBJ1-5, with D possibly being TRBD1 (6 bases). The CDR3 consists of 13 residues. The V and J ends lost 5 bases and 4 bases respectively, with 9 bases between them. Germline CDR1 SEHNR, CDR2 FQNEAQ (reference sequence). CDR3 bases: TGTGCCAGCAGCGGGGGCCCGAATCAGCCCCAGCATTTT. It yields the protein CASSGGPNQPQHF. Variable domain in full (rest from reference TRBV7-9 and TRBJ1-5): DTGVSQNPRHKITKRGQNVTFRCDPISEHNRLYWYRQTLGQGPEFLTYFQNEAQLEKSRLLSDRFSAERPKGSFSTLEIQRTEQGDSAMYLCASSGGPNQPQHFGDGTRLSIL.

This clone was recorded only once. V and J are TRBV7-9 and TRBJ2-1, with 7 bases that match TRBD2. The ends lost 4 bases at V and 1 base at J; junction bases unmatched: 10. The CDR3 is made up of 17 amino acids. The germline CDR1 and CDR2 sequences are SEHNR and FQNEAQ (reference sequence). CDR3 amino acids: CASSSLYGRGSYNEQFF. The CDR3 DNA reads as TGTGCCAGCAGCTCCCTCTATGGGCGGGGGTCCTACAATGAGCAGTTCTTC.

V gene TRBV9 combines with J gene TRBJ2-1; 8 bases fit TRBD2. This CDR3 is 16 amino acids long. Germline trimming cut 2 bases from V and 4 bases from J; bases unmatched to any gene: 8. Germline CDR1 SGDLS, CDR2 YYNGEE. CDR3 region: CASSVAGGDPYNEQFF. In DNA, the CDR3 is TGTGCCAGCAGCGTGGCGGGGGGCGATCCATACAATGAGCAGTTCTTC.

This chain links TRBV29-1 with TRBJ1-1; 7 bases agree with TRBD1. The J segment lost 3 bases and the V segment lost 4 bases, leaving 8 bases of the junction unmatched. CDR1 and CDR2 from the germline V gene are SQVTM and ANQGSEA. CDR3 length: 14 residues. The CDR3 sequence is CSVVPFTGDTEAFF. Written as DNA, the CDR3 is TGCAGCGTTGTCCCATTCACAGGGGACACTGAAGCTTTCTTT.

This clone was seen a handful of times. The chain links TRBV27 to TRBJ2-2, with 11 bases aligning to TRBD2. Germline CDR1 reads MNHEY; CDR2 reads SMNVEV (reference sequence). Unmatched junction bases numbered 12, after V lost 6 bases and J lost 3 bases. CDR3 length: 18 amino acids. The CDR3 sequence: CASSLGLAGGWDTGELFF. The CDR3 region has the DNA TGTGCCAGCAGCCTAGGGCTAGCGGGGGGCTGGGACACCGGGGAGCTGTTTTTT.